This record looks at one T cell receptor beta chain sequence and its context. This receptor's antigen is unknown. Base qualities are not provided; no much larger clone lies one nucleotide away. The source of the sample is a study of technical replicates of blood from a handful of donors (dated by TCRdb to 2015 to 2018). The receptor library was made with the immunoSEQ multiplex PCR assay. The source is immuneACCESS, and TCRdb retained only in-frame sequences with V and J called. Part of the clones is not carried over; for the studies checked, unresolved V genes explain less than half of this, and the remainder is unexplained. This sample comprises tens of thousands of clones, 91% of them detected only once. The top ten clones comprise roughly 0.38% of the sample. CDR1 and CDR2, looked up from the germline V gene (reference sequence), are SGHNT and YYREEE. Trimming costs V 4 bases and J 1 base, and their ends lie 9 bases apart. The CDR3 numbers 14 residues from cysteine through phenylalanine. CDR3 DNA only is kept here, 42 bases in frame from base 1.

The clonotype comes from a human donor in good health. Some clones in this sample may be carry-over from other donors' samples. Sequencing input: T cells isolated from PBMCs. Recombination connected TRBV5-4 to TRBJ1-5, with the D gene uncertain. The DNA sequence follows: TGTGCCAGCAGCCTAGCGGGGAGCAATCAGCCCCAGCATTTT. Translated, this gives CASSLAGSNQPQHF.